This TCR beta chain was found in a study of blood T cell repertoires in COVID-19 (dated by TCRdb to the early 2020s). General notes on the study: Samples from collaborators originated in the United States, Italy and Spain and spanned both the acute and convalescent phases of COVID-19. Sample metadata almost always included a de-identified subject ID, COVID-19 status, age in years and sex. The prospective study material was composed of cDNA or gDNA derived from T cells, B-cell-depleted T cells, or PBMCs. The samples were drawn from two sources: the first 160 participants of the ongoing ImmuneRACE study, and about 1,300 subjects contributed by 6 global collaborators. A freely available public database, intended as a resource for researchers studying the immune response to SARS-CoV-2, is where the repertoires were released. Subjects who had been exposed to COVID-19, were actively infected with it, or had recovered from it provided the deeply sampled blood TCRbeta repertoires that made up the dataset. Where HLA class I and class II types were available, the types were taken from metadata supplied by the sample provider, not from assay-based typing.

Comment on this clone: No antigen is known for it. Per-nucleotide qualities are absent, and no much larger clonotype sits a single base away.

General conclusions and limits of the study: The amount of clinical and demographic metadata varied by source and participant and was provided uncurated.

Whole blood was collected in K2EDTA tubes by collaborating institutions according to the institutions' own protocols. For TCRbeta analysis, collaborators shipped samples as frozen whole blood, isolated PBMCs, or DNA extracted from either of those sample types. TCRbeta CDR3 regions were amplified from genomic DNA by means of the immunoSEQ Assay, a bias-controlled multiplex PCR. Per the original workflow: Within the assay, amplification of reference gene primers was used to estimate how many nucleated cells each sample contained. To quantify the absolute abundance of each unique TCRbeta CDR3 rearrangement, sequence reads were collapsed and filtered. For each sample, productive Simpson clonality was calculated as the square root of Simpson's diversity index across productive rearrangements. As stored in TCRdb, this immuneACCESS dataset retains in-frame rearrangements with V and J assigned. A fraction of the clones does not appear; measured against another copy, unresolved V genes explain less than half of the discrepancy, and the remainder lacks a known reason. V and J calls and clone size are copied from that table; D and trimming were computed from the DNA. This sample holds about 260,000 clones; 88% were observed only once. Of the sample, around 0.7% falls within the top ten clones.

The CDR3 starts with the cysteine, ends with the phenylalanine, and has 16 residues. Only CDR3 DNA is held: 48 bases, read in frame from base 1. V is pared back by 2 bases and J by 2 bases, with 13 bases lying between the germline termini. The germline V gene provides CDR1 KGHDR and CDR2 SFDVKD. The clonotype originates from a human donor in a cohort sampled during active COVID-19. The rearranged chain carries TRBV24-1 and TRBJ2-3, and TRBD2 may be the D gene, going by 7 matching bases. The sample comprised peripheral blood. In nucleotides, the sequence is TGTGCCACCAGTGATTCCGGTGCGGGGGCCACAGATACGCAGTATTTT. Protein translation: CATSDSGAGATDTQYF.